This T cell receptor beta chain came from a study of blood T cell repertoires in COVID-19. Overall study context: Acute and convalescent COVID-19 samples came from the United States, Italy and Spain. T cells, B-cell-depleted T cells, or PBMCs provided the cDNA or gDNA that served as material.

As originally analysed: Amplification with reference gene primers provided the estimates of nucleated cell counts. Only in-frame clones appear in the TCRdb table, and some are missing; sequencing was by immunoSEQ multiplex PCR. Clonal size and the V and J genes are those of that table, whereas D and trimming came from the DNA. The table has about 97,000 clones, around nine tenths seen once. The CDR3 sequence is 15 residues long. V lost 0 bases and J lost 2, with 14 bases in between. Germline loops: CDR1 GTSNPN, CDR2 SVGIG (reference sequence). The clonotype comes from a human donor in a cohort sampled during active COVID-19. The chain links TRBV30 to TRBJ2-7; possible D gene TRBD1, 6 bases. Sequenced material: peripheral blood. The CDR3 loop is CAWSVQGKGTYEQYF. CDR3 nucleotides: TGTGCCTGGAGTGTACAGGGCAAGGGCACCTACGAGCAGTACTTC. Variable domain in full (rest from reference TRBV30 and TRBJ2-7): SQTIHQWPATLVQPVGSPLSLECTVEGTSNPNLYWYRQAAGRGLQLLFYSVGIGQISSEVPQNLSASRPQDRQFILSSKKLLLSDSGFYLCAWSVQGKGTYEQYFGPGTRLTVT.